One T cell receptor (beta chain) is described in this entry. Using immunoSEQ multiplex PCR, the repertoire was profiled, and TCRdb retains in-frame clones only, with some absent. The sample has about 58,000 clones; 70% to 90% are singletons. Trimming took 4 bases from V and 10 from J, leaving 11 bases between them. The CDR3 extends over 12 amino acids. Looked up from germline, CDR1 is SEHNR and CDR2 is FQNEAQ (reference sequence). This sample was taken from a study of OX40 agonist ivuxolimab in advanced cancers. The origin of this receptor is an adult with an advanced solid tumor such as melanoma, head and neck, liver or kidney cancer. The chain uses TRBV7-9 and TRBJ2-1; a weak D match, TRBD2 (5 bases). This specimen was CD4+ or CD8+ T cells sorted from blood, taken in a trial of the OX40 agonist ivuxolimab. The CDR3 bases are TGTGCCAGCAGCTCTGGACTGGAGGAGCAGTTCTTC. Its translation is CASSSGLEEQFF.